This paragraph reports one T cell receptor beta chain. This CDR3 is 17 amino acids long. Trimming at V came to 5 bases and at J to 7 bases, leaving 16 bases not matched to a gene. Germline CDR1 and CDR2: SEHNR and FQNEAQ (reference sequence). Patients of the Seattle cohort, enrolled during active infection, were followed longitudinally. This entry belongs to a study of blood T cell repertoires in COVID-19. Authors' processing steps: Using reference gene primer amplification, nucleated cell counts were estimated. Here immunoSEQ multiplex PCR was the method, and the copy in TCRdb shows in-frame clones only, minus some. The V and J calls and clone size come from that table; D and trimming were worked out from the DNA. This table has around 60,000 clones, over 60% appearing once.

Material: peripheral blood. The receptor's source is a woman in her seventies with COVID-19, enrolled during active disease. The gene calls are TRBV7-9 and TRBJ2-1; the match to TRBD2 covers 8 bases. The CDR3 nucleotides read TGTGCCAGCAGCCAACCAGGGCTAGCGGGCTACAGTAATGAGCAGTTCTTC. It translates to CASSQPGLAGYSNEQFF.